This T cell receptor beta chain comes out of a study of blood T cell repertoires in COVID-19. From germline, CDR1 is MNHNS and CDR2 SASEGT. V shed 3 bases, J shed 0 bases, and the junction held 10 bases outside the gene matches. This CDR3 has 19 amino acids. Cohort assignment relied on participant-reported clinical history. Exposed participants came across a COVID-19 case within 2 weeks before study entry. TCRdb's table, derived via immunoSEQ multiplex PCR, lists solely in-frame clones and lacks some. Among some 300,000 clones listed, 85% to 95% were seen once. The rearrangement uses TRBV6-1 and TRBJ2-2, with TRBD1 matching 10 bases. Input material: PBMCs or T cells enriched from blood (not recorded which). The receptor's source is a young woman who had been exposed to COVID-19. The CDR3 spells CASSDPGQGFLSNTGELFF. Written as DNA, the CDR3 is TGTGCCAGCAGTGACCCGGGACAGGGGTTTCTGTCGAACACCGGGGAGCTGTTTTTT.